Shown below are 26 T cell receptor beta chains from a single sample sequenced in a study of PD-L1 blockade in urothelial cancer. Clones were read by immunoSEQ multiplex PCR, and TCRdb kept only the in-frame ones, dropping some. This sample carries fewer than 45,000 clones, 82% of them seen once, and the ten largest clones take approximately 3.5%. The sample in question was PBMCs, obtained around atezolizumab (anti-PD-L1) treatment. The origin of the receptors is a man between 65 and 85 years old with urothelial cancer.

V is TRBV6-1 and J is TRBJ1-6; D remains ambiguous. The CDR3 length is 13 residues. V was trimmed by 3 bases and J by 9 bases, leaving 9 bases between them. Germline CDR1 reads MNHNS; CDR2 reads SASEGT. CDR3 loop: CASSEDFSSPLHF. CDR3 nucleotides: TGTGCCAGCAGTGAGGACTTTAGTTCACCCCTCCACTTT.

V usage is TRBV6-5 and J usage is TRBJ1-2, with D perhaps TRBD1 (5 bases). Germline lookup yields CDR1 MNHEY and CDR2 SVGAGI. Trimming cost V 2 bases and J 7 bases, with 14 bases left between them. The CDR3 sequence is 14 residues long. The CDR3 DNA is TGTGCCAGCAGTTACCGACAGCAGGATAGTGGCTACACCTTC. It encodes CASSYRQQDSGYTF.

V and J are TRBV30 and TRBJ2-3; TRBD2 might be the D (6 bases). This CDR3 comprises 14 residues. V was trimmed by 1 base and J by 4 bases, leaving 12 bases between them. Germline values: CDR1 GTSNPN, CDR2 SVGIG (reference sequence). CDR3 DNA: TGTGCCTGGAGTGGACTAGGTATCCCAGATACGCAGTATTTT. Translated, it gives CAWSGLGIPDTQYF.

This clone has a handful of counts. This chain uses TRBV28 with TRBJ2-7; D gene ambiguous. Germline CDR1 MDHEN, CDR2 SYDVKM. Trimming stripped 4 bases from V and 2 bases from J, with 3 bases between. CDR3 size: 11 residues. CDR3 in amino acids: CASSSTYEQYF. The CDR3, as DNA: TGTGCCAGCAGTTCCACCTACGAGCAGTACTTC.

The J gene is TRBJ2-7, the V gene TRBV7-8; TRBD1 matches at 8 bases. Unmatched junction bases numbered 7, after V lost 5 bases and J lost 4 bases. CDR1 is SGHVS, CDR2 FQNEAQ, per germline. This CDR3 is 14 amino acids long. The DNA for the CDR3 is TGTGCCAGCAGCGCCCCCCGGGACAGGTACGAGCAGTACTTC. This sequence encodes CASSAPRDRYEQYF.

This chain links TRBV7-9 with TRBJ2-7, with TRBD1 matching 8 bases. From germline, CDR1 is SEHNR and CDR2 FQNEAQ (reference sequence). The V and J ends lost 4 bases and 7 bases, in that order; junction bases with no gene match: 3. CDR3 length: 12 residues. This CDR3 is CASSSRDREQYF. CDR3 in DNA: TGTGCCAGCAGCTCCCGGGACAGGGAGCAGTACTTC.

The J gene is TRBJ1-6, the V gene TRBV30; TRBD1 aligns across 10 bases. CDR1 is GTSNPN and CDR2 is SVGIG in the germline V gene (reference sequence). CDR3 size: 15 residues. V lost 2 bases, J lost 9 bases, and 7 bases stayed unmatched. The CDR3 spells CAWSRLGQGGSPLHF. The CDR3 region has the DNA TGTGCCTGGAGTCGTCTCGGACAGGGGGGTTCACCCCTCCACTTT.

This chain uses TRBV7-8 with TRBJ1-4; D gene ambiguous. Germline assignment: CDR1 SGHVS and CDR2 FQNEAQ. Trimming left V 6 bases short and J 2 bases short, with 10 bases between. This CDR3 is built from 14 residues. The CDR3 reads CASSPGGTNEKLFF. The CDR3, as DNA: TGTGCCAGCAGTCCAGGTGGGACTAATGAAAAACTGTTTTTT.

V usage is TRBV11-3 and J usage is TRBJ2-5; 12 bases line up with TRBD2. In germline, CDR1 is SGHNT, CDR2 YENEEA. J was trimmed by 5 bases and V by 5 bases; bases with no gene match: 6. The CDR3 loop spans 15 amino acids. Here the CDR3 DNA reads TGTGCCAGCAGCCCTGGACTAGCGGGGTGGGAGACCCAGTACTTC. This gives the protein CASSPGLAGWETQYF.

This sequence joins TRBV11-2 and TRBJ2-2; the match to TRBD2 covers 12 bases. Germline V gives CDR1 SGHAT, CDR2 FQNNGV. This CDR3 contains 17 residues. V shed 3 bases and J 5 bases; nucleotides not matched to a gene: 7. The CDR3 sequence: CASSFPGLAGFTGELFF. CDR3 sequence (DNA): TGTGCCAGCAGCTTTCCCGGACTAGCGGGATTTACCGGGGAGCTGTTTTTT.

This clone was seen a few times. The gene calls are TRBV14 and TRBJ2-1; 8 nucleotides match TRBD2. The V gene's germline CDR1 is SGHDN and CDR2 FVKESK. This CDR3 contains 16 residues. V gave up 5 bases and J gave up 0 bases; unmatched junction bases: 6. The DNA for the CDR3 is TGTGCCAGCAGCGACCCCGGGACTAGCTCCTACAATGAGCAGTTCTTC. Its protein product is CASSDPGTSSYNEQFF.

The chain carries TRBV4-2 and TRBJ2-6, with D unclear. Germline CDR1 is LGHNA and CDR2 is YNFKEQ. CDR3 length equals 16 residues. Trimming cost V 0 bases and J 0 bases, with 6 bases left between them. The CDR3 DNA is TGTGCCAGCAGCCAAGATACCAGCTCTGGGGCCAACGTCCTGACTTTC. Translated: CASSQDTSSGANVLTF.

J is TRBJ1-3 and V is TRBV7-2; D gene uncertain. The CDR3 has 15 amino acids. Germline loops: CDR1 SGHTA, CDR2 FQGNSA. With 2 bases removed from V and 0 bases from J, the gap between germline ends came to 8 bases. The CDR3 DNA sequence: TGTGCCAGCAGCTTAAATCGGTACTCTGGAAACACCATATATTTT. This sequence encodes CASSLNRYSGNTIYF. Full variable domain (remainder filled in from reference TRBV7-2 and TRBJ1-3): GAGVSQSPSNKVTEKGKDVELRCDPISGHTALYWYRQSLGQGLEFLIYFQGNSAPDKSGLPSDRFSAERTGGSVSTLTIQRTQQEDSAVYLCASSLNRYSGNTIYFGEGSWLTVV.

The J gene is TRBJ1-4, the V gene TRBV5-1; D gene uncertain. Germline V gene data show CDR1 as SGHRS and CDR2 as YFSETQ. The V end lost 8 bases, the J end lost 1 base, and 9 bases lay between the germline ends. This CDR3 has 13 amino acids. CDR3 in amino acids: CASSSVTNEKLFF. The CDR3 DNA is TGCGCCAGTTCGAGCGTAACTAATGAAAAACTGTTTTTT.

The gene calls are TRBV7-2 and TRBJ2-7; D might be TRBD1 (6 bases). Germline V gene sequence: CDR1 SGHTA, CDR2 FQGNSA. The length of the CDR3 is 13 residues. V was trimmed by 4 bases and J by 9 bases, leaving 16 bases between them. The DNA of the CDR3 is TGTGCCAGCAGCTACGACAGGCCGGGTGGGCAGTACTTC. This translates into CASSYDRPGGQYF. Looking up the rest from reference TRBV7-2 and TRBJ2-7 gives the full variable domain: GAGVSQSPSNKVTEKGKDVELRCDPISGHTALYWYRQSLGQGLEFLIYFQGNSAPDKSGLPSDRFSAERTGGSVSTLTIQRTQQEDSAVYLCASSYDRPGGQYFGPGTRLTVT.

This CDR3 is CASKRGRGSNEQFF. For the CDR3, the DNA is TGTGCCAGTAAGCGTGGCAGGGGTTCCAATGAGCAGTTCTTC. The V and J genes are TRBV19 and TRBJ2-1; possibly TRBD1 for D (6 bases). The length of the CDR3 is 14 residues. Trimming left V 7 bases short and J 6 bases short, with 16 bases between. Germline loops: CDR1 LNHDA, CDR2 SQIVND (reference sequence).

This clone was seen just once. The chain employs TRBV2 and TRBJ2-2; 8 nucleotides match TRBD1. Unmatched junction bases numbered 6, after V lost 6 bases and J lost 3 bases. The CDR3 loop spans 15 amino acids. The germline V gene encodes CDR1 SNHLY and CDR2 FYNNEI. The CDR3 region has the DNA TGTGCCAGCAGCCGCCAGGGGGCCCACACCGGGGAGCTGTTTTTT. This gives the protein CASSRQGAHTGELFF. Using reference TRBV2 and TRBJ2-2 for the parts outside the CDR3, the full variable domain is EPEVTQTPSHQVTQMGQEVILRCVPISNHLYFYWYRQILGQKVEFLVSFYNNEISEKSEIFDDQFSVERPDGSNFTLKIRSTKLEDSAMYFCASSRQGAHTGELFFGEGSRLTVL.

V and J are TRBV6-5 and TRBJ2-7; 10 bases line up with TRBD2. The germline V gene has CDR1 MNHEY and CDR2 SVGAGI. This CDR3 spans 14 amino acids. V shed 4 bases, J shed 0 bases, and the junction held 0 bases outside the gene matches. The CDR3, as DNA: TGTGCCAGCAGTTGGACTAGCGGCTCCTACGAGCAGTACTTC. Translating it yields CASSWTSGSYEQYF.

This clone showed up just once. V is TRBV2 and J is TRBJ2-5; 11 bases match TRBD2. V was clipped by 6 bases and J by 4 bases; unmatched bases: 4. There are 14 residues in the CDR3. The germline V gene encodes CDR1 SNHLY and CDR2 FYNNEI. CDR3 sequence (DNA): TGTGCCAGCAGAATCACTAGCGGGAGAGAGACCCAGTACTTC. This gives the protein CASRITSGRETQYF.

This clone is a singleton in its sample. The chain carries TRBV5-4 and TRBJ2-3; 12 nucleotides line up with TRBD2. J was trimmed by 0 bases and V by 5 bases; bases with no gene match: 4. The CDR3 is made up of 16 amino acids. The germline V gene has CDR1 SGHNT and CDR2 YYREEE (reference sequence). CDR3 in amino acids: CASSSSGRGSTDTQYF. CDR3 bases: TGTGCCAGCAGTTCTAGCGGGAGGGGGAGCACAGATACGCAGTATTTT.

J is TRBJ1-4 and V is TRBV28; D unresolved. Germline CDR1 reads MDHEN; CDR2 reads SYDVKM. The V end lost 7 bases, the J end lost 4 bases, and 16 bases lay between the germline ends. This CDR3 has 15 amino acids. The CDR3 region has the DNA TGTGCCAGCACGGTCGTGGACTCAGATAATGAAAAACTGTTTTTT. Protein sequence: CASTVVDSDNEKLFF.

The chain joins TRBV5-1 to TRBJ2-3; the D is unclear. CDR3 length: 13 amino acids. Trimming cost V 4 bases and J 3 bases, with 9 bases left between them. CDR1 is SGHRS and CDR2 is YFSETQ in the germline V gene. CDR3 protein: CASSRRSTDTQYF. The CDR3 nucleotides are TGCGCCAGCAGCCGTCGGTCAACAGATACGCAGTATTTT.

The rearrangement joins TRBV6-1 to TRBJ2-3, with 7 bases fitting TRBD1. The V segment lost 6 bases and the J segment 4 bases; nucleotides outside the gene matches: 10. CDR3 length equals 15 residues. CDR1 is MNHNS and CDR2 is SASEGT in the germline V gene. The CDR3: CASSPHRGRADTQYF. The CDR3 DNA sequence: TGTGCCAGCAGCCCCCACAGGGGTCGCGCAGATACGCAGTATTTT.

This clone qualifies as medium-sized. The genes are TRBV5-3 and TRBJ2-7, with a possible D match to TRBD2 (6 bases). TRBV5-3 falls under the ORF class, with uncertain function. The CDR3 contains 15 residues. With 6 bases removed from V and 2 bases from J, the gap between germline ends came to 18 bases. The chain's CDR3 is CARIEEGEAAYEQYF. The CDR3 DNA follows: TGTGCCAGAATCGAAGAAGGGGAGGCCGCCTACGAGCAGTACTTC.

This chain uses TRBV18 with TRBJ1-5, with unresolved D. With 5 bases removed from V and 0 bases from J, the gap between germline ends came to 8 bases. This CDR3 region has 14 residues. Germline CDR1 is KGHSH and CDR2 is LQKENI. Here the CDR3 reads CASSFPGSNQPQHF. As DNA, the CDR3 is TGTGCCAGCTCATTCCCAGGTAGCAATCAGCCCCAGCATTTT.

The chain joins TRBV7-2 to TRBJ1-4; a possible D gene is TRBD1 (6 bases). The CDR3 runs to 17 residues. CDR1 and CDR2 (germline): SGHTA, FQGNSA. The V and J ends lost 0 bases and 8 bases respectively, with 19 bases between them. The CDR3 region is CASSLASLGGGEEKLFF. CDR3 bases: TGTGCCAGCAGCTTAGCCTCCCTAGGGGGGGGCGAAGAAAAACTGTTTTTT.